The 21 T cell receptor beta chains reported below all come from one sample, sequenced in a study of blood T cell repertoires in COVID-19. Data came from immunoSEQ multiplex PCR; TCRdb stores just in-frame clones and leaves some out. The repertoire holds 100,000 to 150,000 clones, with about 85% as singletons. Sequences were obtained from peripheral blood. These receptor sequences come from a man older than 75 with active or convalescent COVID-19.

The gene calls are TRBV29-1 and TRBJ2-3; D might be TRBD1 (5 bases). The CDR3 contains 13 residues. CDR1 and CDR2 from the germline V gene are SQVTM and ANQGSEA. The V end lost 3 bases, the J end lost 5 bases, and 12 bases lay between the germline ends. The CDR3 bases are TGCAGCGTTGACAGGGAAGGAATAGATACGCAGTATTTT. Protein product: CSVDREGIDTQYF.

V gene TRBV10-3 combines with J gene TRBJ2-3; tentative D call: TRBD2 (5 bases). The CDR3 has 14 amino acids. The germline V gene has CDR1 ENHRY and CDR2 SYGVKD. Between the trimmed V and J ends, which lost 11 bases and 4 bases, there was a span of 19 bases. CDR3 loop: CAVGISSSADTQYF. Here the CDR3 DNA reads TGTGCCGTCGGGATAAGCTCCTCTGCAGATACGCAGTATTTT.

V gene TRBV5-6 combines with J gene TRBJ2-7; D perhaps matches TRBD2 (6 bases). Between the trimmed V and J ends, which lost 0 bases and 2 bases, there was a span of 9 bases. Germline lookup yields CDR1 SGHDT and CDR2 YYEEEE. This CDR3 has 14 residues. The CDR3 DNA sequence: TGTGCCAGCAGCTTGGGGTCGGGGGCCTACGAGCAGTACTTC. It encodes CASSLGSGAYEQYF.

V usage is TRBV18 and J usage is TRBJ2-7; D is possibly TRBD1 (5 bases). Germline lookup yields CDR1 KGHSH and CDR2 LQKENI. V lost 4 bases and J 7 bases, leaving 14 bases between the germline ends. The CDR3 loop spans 13 amino acids. The CDR3 coding sequence is TGTGCCAGCTCACGTCAGGGTCGTATAGAGCAGTACTTC. Residues: CASSRQGRIEQYF.

The rearrangement uses TRBV10-3 and TRBJ1-1, with D possibly being TRBD1 (5 bases). The CDR3 has 15 residues. Germline CDR1 reads ENHRY; CDR2 reads SYGVKD. Trimming pared 5 bases from V and 1 base from J, leaving 14 bases between. CDR3 loop: CAISPRAGQNTEAFF. CDR3 DNA sequence: TGTGCCATCAGTCCCCGGGCAGGGCAGAACACTGAAGCTTTCTTT.

The CDR3: CAWSVQEGRAQYF. CDR3 DNA sequence: TGTGCCTGGAGTGTACAGGAGGGGAGGGCCCAGTACTTC. The rearrangement uses TRBV30 and TRBJ2-5; TRBD2 aligns across 7 bases. The V and J ends lost 0 bases and 9 bases, in that order; junction bases with no gene match: 7. Germline assignment: CDR1 GTSNPN and CDR2 SVGIG (reference sequence). The CDR3 runs to 13 residues.

This chain connects TRBV7-2 to TRBJ2-1, with TRBD2 matching 14 bases. J gave up 9 bases and V 5 bases, and 6 bases lay outside the gene matches. CDR1 is SGHTA and CDR2 is FQGNSA in the germline V gene. This CDR3 spans 15 amino acids. CDR3 sequence (DNA): TGTGCCAGCAGCCCCGGGACTAGCGGGAGCGGTGAGCAGTTCTTC. This codes for CASSPGTSGSGEQFF.

This clone was seen a handful of times. The V call is TRBV4-3, the J call TRBJ2-3, with TRBD1 matching over 7 bases. The length of the CDR3 is 16 residues. Germline assignment: CDR1 LGHNA and CDR2 YSLEER. V trimming: 0 bases; J trimming: 4 bases; junction bases outside the gene matches: 7. CDR3 protein: CASSQEFRQGADTQYF. The DNA of the CDR3 is TGCGCCAGCAGCCAAGAATTCAGACAGGGTGCAGATACGCAGTATTTT.

V gene TRBV14 combines with J gene TRBJ1-1; no firm D call. CDR3 length: 14 amino acids. V was clipped by 1 base and J by 5 bases, with 11 bases between them. Germline CDR1 reads SGHDN; CDR2 reads FVKESK. CDR3 coding DNA: TGTGCCAGCAGCCAAGGGCCGATTTCGACTGAAGCTTTCTTT. This codes for CASSQGPISTEAFF.

The chain has TRBV10-2 and TRBJ2-1, with 9 bases matching TRBD1. CDR3 length: 17 amino acids. V trimming: 6 bases; J trimming: 5 bases; junction bases outside the gene matches: 14. CDR1 and CDR2 from the germline V gene are WSHSY and SAAADI. CDR3 in DNA: TGCGCCAGCAGACCACCCGGGACAGGGACTTCGCACAATGAGCAGTTCTTC. Its translation: CASRPPGTGTSHNEQFF.

V usage is TRBV4-2 and J usage is TRBJ1-6; TRBD1 agrees at 7 bases. The V gene's germline CDR1 is LGHNA and CDR2 YNFKEQ. V shed 4 bases and J 10 bases; nucleotides not matched to a gene: 13. The CDR3 spans 16 residues. The CDR3 is CASSPTPTGVGSPLHF. The CDR3 bases are TGTGCCAGCAGCCCAACCCCCACAGGGGTCGGATCACCCCTCCACTTT.

The chain has TRBV4-2 and TRBJ2-1; TRBD2 agrees at 8 bases. V was pared by 4 bases and J by 5 bases, with 10 bases of the junction left unmatched. The CDR3 spans 16 residues. Germline V gene data show CDR1 as LGHNA and CDR2 as YNFKEQ. The CDR3 reads CASSLRAGGAHNEQFF. In DNA form, the CDR3 reads TGTGCCAGCAGCCTCCGGGCGGGAGGTGCCCACAATGAGCAGTTCTTC.

V is TRBV4-2 and J is TRBJ2-7; 9 positions agree with TRBD1. V shed 4 bases, J shed 3 bases, and the junction held 4 bases outside the gene matches. The CDR3 is 14 amino acids. Germline CDR1 and CDR2: LGHNA and YNFKEQ. DNA of the CDR3: TGTGCCAGCAGCCGATACAGGGGGCTCTACGAGCAGTACTTC. This sequence encodes CASSRYRGLYEQYF.

The chain is built from TRBV7-3 and TRBJ2-2; 7 nucleotides match TRBD2. The V gene's germline CDR1 is SGHTA and CDR2 FQGTGA. There are 15 residues in the CDR3. With V trimmed by 5 bases and J by 1 base, 4 bases remained unmatched. CDR3 in DNA: TGTGCCAGCAGCCGGGGACTACGGAACACCGGGGAGCTGTTTTTT. The encoded protein is CASSRGLRNTGELFF.

The CDR3 protein is CASNRDDNQPQHF. CDR3 sequence (DNA): TGTGCCAGTAACAGGGATGACAATCAGCCCCAGCATTTT. V gene TRBV19 combines with J gene TRBJ1-5; possible D gene TRBD1, 6 bases. This CDR3 comprises 13 residues. Per germline, CDR1 LNHDA and CDR2 SQIVND (reference sequence). V shed 7 bases and J shed 3 bases, with 10 bases lying between them. The variable domain in full, with the rest retrieved from reference TRBV19 and TRBJ1-5, is DGGITQSPKYLFRKEGQNVTLSCEQNLNHDAMYWYRQDPGQGLRLIYYSQIVNDFQKGDIAEGYSVSREKKESFPLTVTSAQKNPTAFYLCASNRDDNQPQHFGDGTRLSIL.

The rearrangement links TRBV4-3 to TRBJ2-7, with D perhaps TRBD1 (6 bases). Germline CDR1 is LGHNA and CDR2 is YSLEER. The V and J ends lost 1 base and 12 bases respectively, with 13 bases between them. The CDR3 runs 12 residues. For the CDR3, the DNA is TGCGCCAGCAGCCAAGCACAGGGTGAGGTGTACTTC. This translates into CASSQAQGEVYF.

The chain uses TRBV19 and TRBJ1-2; tentative D call: TRBD1 (6 bases). CDR3 size: 15 residues. Trimming left V 2 bases short and J 4 bases short, with 14 bases between. The germline CDR1 and CDR2 sequences are LNHDA and SQIVND (reference sequence). The CDR3 nucleotides are TGTGCCAGTAGTATACAGGGGCCCCCCGCCTATGGCTACACCTTC. Amino acids: CASSIQGPPAYGYTF.

The chain combines TRBV29-1 with TRBJ2-2, with TRBD1 matching over 8 bases. There are 16 residues in the CDR3. The J segment lost 1 base and the V segment lost 3 bases, leaving 7 bases of the junction unmatched. From germline, CDR1 is SQVTM and CDR2 ANQGSEA. The CDR3 sequence: CSVEGTGHLNTGELFF. The CDR3 DNA is TGCAGCGTTGAGGGGACAGGCCACTTGAACACCGGGGAGCTGTTTTTT.

The rearrangement links TRBV3-1 (or the pseudogene TRBV3-2) to TRBJ1-1; D is uncertain. The germline gives CDR1 LGHDT, CDR2 YNNKEL (reference sequence). V was cut by 0 bases and J by 3 bases, with 11 bases left in between. The CDR3 extends over 15 amino acids. This CDR3 reads CASSQDFRFYTEAFF. The CDR3 coding sequence is TGTGCCAGCAGCCAAGACTTCAGGTTTTACACTGAAGCTTTCTTT.

This chain connects TRBV14 to TRBJ2-7; D unclear. Trimming cost V 4 bases and J 2 bases, with 15 bases left between them. The CDR3 runs to 15 residues. CDR1 and CDR2 from the germline V gene are SGHDN and FVKESK. DNA of the CDR3: TGTGCCAGCAGCCGAGATAGTCTCATCCCCTACGAGCAGTACTTC. Translated, it gives CASSRDSLIPYEQYF.

The chain has TRBV25-1 and TRBJ1-5, with D maybe TRBD1 (5 bases). Germline lookup yields CDR1 MGHDK and CDR2 SYGVNS. The CDR3 length is 14 residues. The ends were cut back, 6 bases at V and 3 bases at J, with 12 bases in the middle. CDR3 coding DNA: TGTGCCAGCAGCCTCCCGGGGGACAATCAGCCCCAGCATTTT. Residues: CASSLPGDNQPQHF.